Below, 10 T cell receptor beta chains from the same sample are listed, as sequenced in a study of cytomegalovirus exposure and HLA in healthy donors. PCR was performed using 60 Vbeta and 13 Jbeta primers. The protocol was immunoSEQ multiplex PCR, while the TCRdb copy is restricted to in-frame clones and leaves out a portion. This table has 150,000 to 200,000 clones, approximately 81% appearing once. The material sequenced was PBMCs. Receptors were obtained from a woman between 18 and 30 years old in good health and CMV-seropositive.

The J gene is TRBJ1-3, the V gene TRBV5-4, with a possible D match to TRBD1 (5 bases). Looked up from germline, CDR1 is SGHNT and CDR2 is YYREEE (reference sequence). CDR3 length: 14 residues. V was trimmed by 0 bases and J by 8 bases, leaving 12 bases between them. CDR3 DNA: TGTGCCAGCAGCTTGGGGGTCAGGGCTGACACCATATATTTT. Translated: CASSLGVRADTIYF.

The chain joins TRBV7-9 to TRBJ2-3; weak D call: TRBD2 (5 bases). CDR1 is SEHNR, CDR2 FQNEAQ, per germline (reference sequence). CDR3 length: 14 amino acids. V lost 5 bases, J lost 2 bases, and 11 bases lay in between. In DNA form, the CDR3 reads TGTGCCAGCAGCCCACTTCGGGACACAGATACGCAGTATTTT. Translated, it gives CASSPLRDTDTQYF.

The chain combines TRBV5-1 with TRBJ2-5; D is ambiguous. The CDR3 runs 13 residues. Germline lookup yields CDR1 SGHRS and CDR2 YFSETQ. Trimming stripped 4 bases from V and 2 bases from J, with 9 bases between. CDR3 nucleotides: TGCGCCAGCAGCCCAGGTTTTCAAGAGACCCAGTACTTC. As protein: CASSPGFQETQYF.

V usage is TRBV2 and J usage is TRBJ1-2; a possible D gene is TRBD1 (5 bases). CDR3 size: 12 residues. V was trimmed by 3 bases and J by 4 bases, leaving 6 bases between them. The germline gives CDR1 SNHLY, CDR2 FYNNEI. CDR3 coding DNA: TGTGCCAGCAGTGAGGGGCTCTATGGCTACACCTTC. It is translated as CASSEGLYGYTF. Full variable domain (remainder filled in from reference TRBV2 and TRBJ1-2): EPEVTQTPSHQVTQMGQEVILRCVPISNHLYFYWYRQILGQKVEFLVSFYNNEISEKSEIFDDQFSVERPDGSNFTLKIRSTKLEDSAMYFCASSEGLYGYTFGSGTRLTVV.

V and J are TRBV9 and TRBJ1-2; D is possibly TRBD1 (5 bases). V lost 0 bases and J lost 6, with 15 bases in between. The CDR3 totals 15 residues. CDR1 is SGDLS and CDR2 is YYNGEE in the germline V gene. The DNA for the CDR3 is TGTGCCAGCAGCGTAGGCTCAGGGAGGGGACATGGCTACACCTTC. Protein: CASSVGSGRGHGYTF.

For this clone: A read error may produce the germline difference seen at one junction end. The chain joins TRBV7-7 to TRBJ2-5; 10 bases are a match to TRBD2. This CDR3 has 15 residues. Germline CDR1 is SSHAT and CDR2 is FNYEAQ (reference sequence). DNA for the CDR3: TGTGCTAGCAGCTCGGAGCGGGGGGGCCAAGAGACCCAGTACTTC. Encoded protein: CASSSERGGQETQYF.

This sequence joins TRBV7-2 and TRBJ1-2; D not certain. The CDR3 contains 15 residues. Germline CDR1 reads SGHTA; CDR2 reads FQGNSA. V was trimmed by 5 bases and J by 4 bases, leaving 17 bases between them. DNA of the CDR3: TGTGCCAGCAGCCCGCTTAATTTAGCGTCCTATGGCTACACCTTC. This sequence encodes CASSPLNLASYGYTF.

The V call is TRBV5-6, the J call TRBJ1-6; weak D call: TRBD1 (5 bases). Between the trimmed V and J ends, which lost 4 bases and 0 bases, there was a span of 14 bases. CDR3 length: 17 amino acids. Germline assignment: CDR1 SGHDT and CDR2 YYEEEE. The DNA of the CDR3 is TGTGCCAGCAGCGTTCGACAGTCGAGCTCCTATAATTCACCCCTCCACTTT. Its protein product is CASSVRQSSSYNSPLHF.

The chain employs TRBV19 and TRBJ1-4; the match to TRBD1 covers 7 bases. The junction had 17 bases not matched to a gene; V was cut back by 3 bases and J by 7 bases. The CDR3 has 18 amino acids. Germline lookup yields CDR1 LNHDA and CDR2 SQIVND (reference sequence). For the CDR3, the DNA is TGTGCCAGTAGTATCTTCCGACCCAACAGGGGAGCGGGTGAAAAACTGTTTTTT. This codes for CASSIFRPNRGAGEKLFF.

V usage is TRBV7-8 and J usage is TRBJ2-1, with 8 positions matching TRBD1. The germline V gene encodes CDR1 SGHVS and CDR2 FQNEAQ. This CDR3 has 17 amino acids. V lost 0 bases to trimming and J lost 6 bases; unmatched junction nucleotides: 10. DNA for the CDR3: TGTGCCAGCAGCTTAGCGCGGGGACAGGTGTTTGGCAATGAGCAGTTCTTC. Amino acid sequence: CASSLARGQVFGNEQFF. Full variable domain (rest looked up from reference TRBV7-8 and TRBJ2-1): GAGVSQSPRYKVAKRGQDVALRCDPISGHVSLFWYQQALGQGPEFLTYFQNEAQLDKSGLPSDRFFAERPEGSVSTLKIQRTQQEDSAVYLCASSLARGQVFGNEQFFGPGTRLTVL.